Below, 22 T cell receptor beta chains from the same sample are listed, as sequenced in a study of blood T cells in healthy people across ages. Combining a sample-barcoded 5' primer with a J-beta primer mix, a second PCR ran for roughly 7 to 11 cycles. TCRdb processed the 5' RACE reads anew with MiXCR; each CDR3 protein has one entry. The data hold some 1,800,000 distinct CDR3 sequences, with roughly two fifths observed a single time. The sample comprised blood. The source of these receptors is a human donor in good health.

V gene TRBV7-8 combines with J gene TRBJ2-5; D may be TRBD2 (6 bases). Between the trimmed V and J ends, which lost 8 bases and 1 base, there was a span of 11 bases. Germline lookup yields CDR1 SGHVS and CDR2 FQNEAQ. This CDR3 comprises 13 residues. The CDR3 region is CASGAGLQETQYF. The CDR3 DNA follows: TGTGCCAGCGGGGCGGGGCTCCAAGAGACCCAGTACTTC.

The gene calls are TRBV6-5 and TRBJ1-1; perhaps TRBD1 as D (6 bases). CDR1 is MNHEY, CDR2 SVGAGI, per germline. V lost 8 bases and J 7 bases, leaving 17 bases between the germline ends. The CDR3 has 13 residues. CDR3: CASGSHRAGEAFF. The DNA of the CDR3 is TGTGCCAGCGGTTCTCACAGGGCGGGTGAAGCTTTCTTT.

Written as DNA, the CDR3 is TGCGCCAGCGGCGCAGGGTCCGGGAGGACTAACTATGGCTACACCTTC. This gives the protein CASGAGSGRTNYGYTF. The chain recombines TRBV4-3 with TRBJ1-2; possible D gene TRBD1, 5 bases. V was pared by 8 bases and J by 0 bases, with 19 bases between. The CDR3 totals 16 residues. CDR1 and CDR2 (germline): LGHNA, YSLEER.

This clonotype occurred a few times. The CDR3 DNA reads TGCGCCAGCAGCTTGGCCCCAGACAACTATGGCTACACCTTC. Its translation is CASSLAPDNYGYTF. The V gene is TRBV5-1, the J gene TRBJ1-2; no clear D gene. From germline, CDR1 is SGHRS and CDR2 YFSETQ. This CDR3 comprises 14 residues. V was shortened by 0 bases and J by 2 bases, with 8 bases between the two germline ends. Supplemented by reference TRBV5-1 and TRBJ1-2, the full variable domain reads KAGVTQTPRYLIKTRGQQVTLSCSPISGHRSVSWYQQTPGQGLQFLFEYFSETQRNKGNFPGRFSGRQFSNSRSEMNVSTLELGDSALYLCASSLAPDNYGYTFGSGTRLTVV.

Comment on this clonotype: The junction shows a germline mismatch at one end, possibly a read error. CDR3 nucleotide sequence: TGTGCCAACAGTTTAGGGGGAACGTCGTACGAGCAGTACTTC. This encodes CANSLGGTSYEQYF. This sequence joins TRBV12-3 or TRBV12-4 and TRBJ2-7; TRBD1 is a possible D gene (6 bases). The CDR3 has 14 residues.

The J gene is TRBJ1-2, the V gene TRBV20-1; a possible D gene is TRBD1 (5 bases). The CDR3 consists of 17 residues. Per the germline V gene, CDR1 is DFQATT and CDR2 is SNEGSKA (reference sequence). The V end was cut by 1 base, the J end by 3 bases, with 21 bases between. The CDR3 DNA sequence: TGCAGTGCTAGAGTGCGGCAGGGCTCCTGGGGTCACTATGGCTACACCTTC. Its protein is CSARVRQGSWGHYGYTF.

This chain uses TRBV9 with TRBJ2-7; 11 bases map to TRBD2. Unmatched junction bases numbered 2, after V lost 3 bases and J lost 3 bases. Germline V lookup: CDR1 SGDLS, CDR2 YYNGEE. CDR3 length equals 14 residues. Here the CDR3 reads CASSATSGVYEQYF. The CDR3 DNA is TGTGCCAGCAGCGCGACTAGCGGGGTCTACGAGCAGTACTTC.

This clonotype occurred many times. The chain links TRBV3-1 to TRBJ1-2; D is perhaps TRBD1 (5 bases). This CDR3 is built from 12 residues. Germline CDR1 reads LGHDT; CDR2 reads YNNKEL (reference sequence). The V end was cut by 1 base, the J end by 8 bases, with 8 bases between. DNA for the CDR3: TGTGCCAGCAGCCAAGCAGGGAGGGGCTACACCTTC. Translating it yields CASSQAGRGYTF.

This chain uses TRBV29-1 with TRBJ1-1; D unresolved. Germline CDR1 is SQVTM and CDR2 is ANQGSEA. V was shortened by 4 bases and J by 7 bases, with 10 bases between the two germline ends. CDR3 length equals 11 residues. CDR3 loop: CSVVRDLEAFF. Written as DNA, the CDR3 is TGCAGCGTTGTAAGGGATCTTGAAGCTTTCTTT.

This CDR3 is CASSFLAGGPLDTQYF. The CDR3 nucleotides read TGCGCCAGCAGCTTCCTAGCGGGGGGGCCACTAGATACGCAGTATTTT. This rearrangement joins TRBV5-1 to TRBJ2-3; TRBD2 aligns across 12 bases. The CDR3 length is 16 residues. After removal of 2 bases from V and 5 bases from J, the junction contained 6 bases not matched to a gene. CDR1 and CDR2 (germline): SGHRS, YFSETQ.

The sample holds a few counts of this clonotype. V is TRBV9 and J is TRBJ2-1, with 10 positions matching TRBD2. Germline CDR1 is SGDLS and CDR2 is YYNGEE. The CDR3 runs 17 residues. The V gene end was trimmed by 0 bases and the J gene end by 2 bases; junction bases not matched to a gene: 5. The CDR3 region is CASSVGVAGGPYNEQFF. CDR3 coding DNA: TGTGCCAGCAGCGTAGGAGTAGCGGGGGGTCCCTACAATGAGCAGTTCTTC.

To note about this clonotype: Relative to the germline gene, one junction end is altered; a read error may explain this. The rearrangement links TRBV7-9 to TRBJ2-1, with TRBD2 matching 11 bases. CDR1 SEHNR and CDR2 FQNEAQ come from the germline V gene (reference sequence). The CDR3 runs to 17 residues. The CDR3 nucleotides read TGTGCCGGCAGCGCGACCACTAGCGGGGGAGGAAGGAATGAGCAGTTCTTC. It yields the protein CAGSATTSGGGRNEQFF.

Only a few counts were recorded for this clonotype. CDR3 in amino acids: CASSLIGPGEAFF. In DNA form, the CDR3 reads TGTGCCAGCAGTTTAATAGGCCCTGGTGAAGCTTTCTTT. This chain connects TRBV28 to TRBJ1-1; D unclear. The CDR3 is 13 residues long. Trimming took 2 bases from V and 7 from J, leaving 11 bases between them. CDR1 and CDR2 from the germline V gene are MDHEN and SYDVKM. The full variable domain, completed using reference TRBV28 and TRBJ1-1, is DVKVTQSSRYLVKRTGEKVFLECVQDMDHENMFWYRQDPGLGLRLIYFSYDVKMKEKGDIPEGYSVSREKKERFSLILESASTNQTSMYLCASSLIGPGEAFFGQGTRLTVV.

The CDR3 DNA reads as TGTGCCAGCATGTCTGGACAAGATGTTTACGAGCAGTACTTC. It encodes CASMSGQDVYEQYF. The chain employs TRBV28 and TRBJ2-7; the D gene is possibly TRBD1 (5 bases). The V end was cut by 7 bases, the J end by 4 bases, with 17 bases between. Germline V lookup: CDR1 MDHEN, CDR2 SYDVKM. The CDR3 runs 14 residues. Together with reference TRBV28 and TRBJ2-7, the CDR3 gives the full variable domain: DVKVTQSSRYLVKRTGEKVFLECVQDMDHENMFWYRQDPGLGLRLIYFSYDVKMKEKGDIPEGYSVSREKKERFSLILESASTNQTSMYLCASMSGQDVYEQYFGPGTRLTVT.

This clonotype came up a few times. A read error may explain this, as a much larger clone is one base away. In DNA form, the CDR3 reads TGTGCCAGCAGTATTTCGGGGGGCTACAATGAGCAGTTCTTC. As protein: CASSISGGYNEQFF. The chain employs TRBV12-3 or TRBV12-4 and TRBJ2-1; 7 positions agree with TRBD2. This CDR3 contains 14 residues. V shed 5 bases, J shed 3 bases, and the junction held 4 bases outside the gene matches.

This clonotype was counted only a few times. This chain links TRBV20-1 with TRBJ1-5; D is unclear. Germline assignment: CDR1 DFQATT and CDR2 SNEGSKA (reference sequence). CDR3 length: 15 residues. Trimming left V 3 bases short and J 0 bases short, with 12 bases between. CDR3 loop: CSASLGGYSNQPQHF. As DNA, the CDR3 is TGCAGTGCTAGTCTGGGAGGATATAGCAATCAGCCCCAGCATTTT.

The rearrangement links TRBV9 to TRBJ1-1; weak D call: TRBD1 (6 bases). V lost 0 bases, J lost 7 bases, and 19 bases lay in between. This CDR3 contains 16 residues. Per germline, CDR1 SGDLS and CDR2 YYNGEE. The CDR3 loop is CASSVAAGVSVGEAFF. In DNA form, the CDR3 reads TGTGCCAGCAGCGTAGCGGCAGGGGTTTCGGTAGGTGAAGCTTTCTTT.

This clonotype has only a few counts. The genes are TRBV7-9 and TRBJ2-1; 7 bases match TRBD2. This CDR3 contains 14 residues. The V segment lost 1 base and the J segment 7 bases; nucleotides outside the gene matches: 4. Looked up from germline, CDR1 is SEHNR and CDR2 is FQNEAQ (reference sequence). The CDR3 DNA reads as TGTGCCAGCAGCTTAGGACAAGCGGGAAATGAGCAGTTCTTC. Translation: CASSLGQAGNEQFF.

Concerning this clonotype: The DNA is left out, because the CDR3 cannot be placed on it with certainty; the CDR3 is given as TCRdb lists it. The rearrangement joins TRBV20-1 to TRBJ2-3; the DNA was not compared with TRBD1, the D call given in the table. The CDR3 has 23 amino acids, counting both end residues. Germline V lookup: CDR1 DFQATT, CDR2 SNEGSKA (reference sequence). CDR3: CSARGGAFNYGYTFGSGTDTQYF.

A remark on this clonotype: A read error may produce the germline difference seen at one junction end. The V gene is TRBV4-3, the J gene TRBJ1-1, with D unclear. Germline V CDR1 and CDR2: LGHNA, YSLEER. The CDR3 contains 15 residues. The CDR3 is CASSRARGSNSEAFF. The CDR3 DNA sequence: TGCGCCAGCAGCCGAGCCAGAGGTTCGAACTCTGAAGCTTTCTTT.

This clonotype turned up a few times. The chain combines TRBV7-9 with TRBJ2-1; D might be TRBD1 (6 bases). CDR3 size: 13 residues. V was pared by 3 bases and J by 15 bases, with 18 bases between. From germline, CDR1 is SEHNR and CDR2 FQNEAQ (reference sequence). The CDR3 loop is CASSFNAQGAMFF. CDR3 sequence (DNA): TGTGCCAGCAGCTTCAATGCACAGGGCGCTATGTTCTTC.

The chain has TRBV4-2 and TRBJ2-7, with 11 nucleotides matching TRBD2. The junction had 6 bases not matched to a gene; V was cut back by 0 bases and J by 5 bases. In germline, CDR1 is LGHNA, CDR2 YNFKEQ. The CDR3 consists of 16 residues. CDR3 DNA sequence: TGTGCCAGCAGCCAAGAAGAAGGGACTAGCGGCCACGAGCAGTACTTC. It yields the protein CASSQEEGTSGHEQYF.